The TCR beta chain described here comes from a study of T cells in localized non-small cell lung cancer. CDR3 size: 16 residues. The ends were cut back, 5 bases at V and 2 bases at J, with 18 bases in the middle. Germline CDR1 is SNHLY and CDR2 is FYNNEI. Points on this clone: The antigen is undetermined.

Study conclusions and caveats: With higher T cell density in blood came longer overall survival. Since sequencing was restricted to only one region of the tumor, intratumor heterogeneity remains a possibility.

Sequencing used immunoSEQ multiplex PCR; TCRdb keeps in-frame clones, though not all of them. The sample has 25,000 to 35,000 clones, approximately 90% seen once. Sequences were derived from peripheral blood, sampled before any cancer treatment. This rearrangement joins TRBV2 to TRBJ2-5, with D possibly being TRBD1 (5 bases). This TCR was recovered from a female donor at least 60 years old with stage III squamous cell lung carcinoma. CDR3 DNA: TGTGCCAGCAGTAAAAACAGGAAATTAGTACAAGAGACCCAGTACTTC. Encoded protein: CASSKNRKLVQETQYF.